The text below deals with one TCR beta chain. The protocol was immunoSEQ multiplex PCR, while the TCRdb copy is restricted to in-frame clones and leaves out a portion. The sample has tens of thousands of clones; about 96% are singletons. Germline V gives CDR1 SGHTA, CDR2 FQGTGA. The CDR3 is made up of 13 amino acids. V lost 2 bases, J lost 5 bases, and 9 bases lay in between. The entry originates in a study of T cells after somatic rescue of genetic block. The source of this sequence is a child younger than two. The sample consisted of peripheral blood mononuclear cells (PBMCs). The chain combines TRBV7-3 with TRBJ2-5; D not resolved. The DNA of the CDR3 is TGTGCCAGCAGCTTATCCCAAAGGGAGACCCAGTACTTC. Translating it yields CASSLSQRETQYF.